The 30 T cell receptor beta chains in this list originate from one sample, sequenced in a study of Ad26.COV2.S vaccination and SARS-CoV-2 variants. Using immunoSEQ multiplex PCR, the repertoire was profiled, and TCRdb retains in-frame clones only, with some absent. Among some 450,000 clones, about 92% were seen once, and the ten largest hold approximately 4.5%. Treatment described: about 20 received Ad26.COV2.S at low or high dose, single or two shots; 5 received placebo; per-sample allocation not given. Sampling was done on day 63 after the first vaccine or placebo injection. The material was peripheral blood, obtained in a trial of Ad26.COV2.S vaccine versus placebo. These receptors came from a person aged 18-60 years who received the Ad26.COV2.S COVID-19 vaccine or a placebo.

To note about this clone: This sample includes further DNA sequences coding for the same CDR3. The DNA of the CDR3 is TGTGCCAGCAGCTTAGGGACAGCCAGCTACGAGCAGTACTTC. This codes for CASSLGTASYEQYF. The chain links TRBV11-2 to TRBJ2-7, with D perhaps matching TRBD1 (6 bases). Germline V lookup: CDR1 SGHAT, CDR2 FQNNGV. The V end was cut by 1 base, the J end by 3 bases, with 10 bases between. The CDR3 covers 14 residues.

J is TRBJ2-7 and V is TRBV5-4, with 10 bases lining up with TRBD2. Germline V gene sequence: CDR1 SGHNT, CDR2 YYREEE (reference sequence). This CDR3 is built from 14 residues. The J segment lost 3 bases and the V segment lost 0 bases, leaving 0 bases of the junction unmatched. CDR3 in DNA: TGTGCCAGCAGCTTGGAGCGGGAGGGCTACGAGCAGTACTTC. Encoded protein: CASSLEREGYEQYF.

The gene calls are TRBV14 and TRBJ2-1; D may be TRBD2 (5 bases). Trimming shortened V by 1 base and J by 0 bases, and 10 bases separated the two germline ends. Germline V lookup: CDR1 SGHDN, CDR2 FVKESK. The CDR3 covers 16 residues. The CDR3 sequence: CASSQVRTSSYNEQFF. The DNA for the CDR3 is TGTGCCAGCAGCCAAGTCAGAACTAGCTCCTACAATGAGCAGTTCTTC.

CDR3 nucleotide sequence: TGTGCCAGCAGCCAATCTTTCCAGGTTGGGGAAGAGACCCAGTACTTC. Its translation is CASSQSFQVGEETQYF. V usage is TRBV4-2 and J usage is TRBJ2-5, with D hard to call. The V gene lost 2 bases and the J gene lost 3 bases, with 16 bases spanning the gap. The V gene's germline CDR1 is LGHNA and CDR2 YNFKEQ. This CDR3 comprises 16 residues.

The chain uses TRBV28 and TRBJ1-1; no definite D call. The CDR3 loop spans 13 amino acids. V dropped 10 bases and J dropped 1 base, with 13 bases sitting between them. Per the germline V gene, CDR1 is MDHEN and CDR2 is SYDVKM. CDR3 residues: CAILGVANTEAFF. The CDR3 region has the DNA TGTGCCATCTTGGGTGTCGCGAACACTGAAGCTTTCTTT.

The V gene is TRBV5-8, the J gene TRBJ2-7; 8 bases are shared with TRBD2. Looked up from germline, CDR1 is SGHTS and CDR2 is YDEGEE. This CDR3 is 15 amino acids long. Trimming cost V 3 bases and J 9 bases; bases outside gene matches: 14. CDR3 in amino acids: CASSWEVGSGKLQYF. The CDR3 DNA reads TGTGCCAGCAGCTGGGAGGTGGGTAGCGGGAAACTGCAGTACTTC.

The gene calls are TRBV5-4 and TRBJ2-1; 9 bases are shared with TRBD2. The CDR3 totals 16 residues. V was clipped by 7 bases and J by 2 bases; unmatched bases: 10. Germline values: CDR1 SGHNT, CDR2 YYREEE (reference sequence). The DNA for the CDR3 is TGTGCCAGCGGTACTGGAGCGGGAGGAACCTACAATGAGCAGTTCTTC. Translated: CASGTGAGGTYNEQFF. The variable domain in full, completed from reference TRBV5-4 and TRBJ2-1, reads ETGVTQSPTHLIKTRGQQVTLRCSSQSGHNTVSWYQQALGQGPQFIFQYYREEENGRGNFPPRFSGLQFPNYSSELNVNALELDDSALYLCASGTGAGGTYNEQFFGPGTRLTVL.

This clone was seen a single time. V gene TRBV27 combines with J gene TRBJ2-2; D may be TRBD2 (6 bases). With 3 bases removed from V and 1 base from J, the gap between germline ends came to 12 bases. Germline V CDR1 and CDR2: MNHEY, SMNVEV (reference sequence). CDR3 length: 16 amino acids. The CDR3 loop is CASSLGRGMNTGELFF. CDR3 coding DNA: TGTGCCAGCAGTTTGGGGCGGGGAATGAACACCGGGGAGCTGTTTTTT.

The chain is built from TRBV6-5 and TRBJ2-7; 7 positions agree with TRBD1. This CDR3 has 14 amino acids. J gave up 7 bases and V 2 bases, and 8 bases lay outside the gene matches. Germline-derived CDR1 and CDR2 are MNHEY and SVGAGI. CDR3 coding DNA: TGTGCCAGCAGTTACATCGACAGGGTGGGAGAGCAGTACTTC. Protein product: CASSYIDRVGEQYF.

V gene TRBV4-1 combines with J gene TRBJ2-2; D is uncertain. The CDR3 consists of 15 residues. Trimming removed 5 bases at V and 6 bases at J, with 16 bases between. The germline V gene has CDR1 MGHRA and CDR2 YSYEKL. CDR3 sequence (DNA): TGCGCCAGCAGCTCCCCCTCGGGCCTAGCCGGGGAGCTGTTTTTT. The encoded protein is CASSSPSGLAGELFF.

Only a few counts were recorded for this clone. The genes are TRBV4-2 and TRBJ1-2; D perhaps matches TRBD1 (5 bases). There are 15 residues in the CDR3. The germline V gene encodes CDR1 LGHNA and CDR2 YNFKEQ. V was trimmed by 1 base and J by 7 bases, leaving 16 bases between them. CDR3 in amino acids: CASSQADRDLSGYTF. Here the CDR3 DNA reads TGTGCCAGCAGCCAAGCCGACCGGGACCTTTCTGGCTACACCTTC.

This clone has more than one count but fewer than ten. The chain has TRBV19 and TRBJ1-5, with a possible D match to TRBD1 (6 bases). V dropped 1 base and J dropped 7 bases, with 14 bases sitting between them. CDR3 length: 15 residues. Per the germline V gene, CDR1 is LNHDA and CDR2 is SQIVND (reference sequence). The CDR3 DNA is TGTGCCAGTAGTATAGGACGGGGGGCGGAACAGCCCCAGCATTTT. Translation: CASSIGRGAEQPQHF.

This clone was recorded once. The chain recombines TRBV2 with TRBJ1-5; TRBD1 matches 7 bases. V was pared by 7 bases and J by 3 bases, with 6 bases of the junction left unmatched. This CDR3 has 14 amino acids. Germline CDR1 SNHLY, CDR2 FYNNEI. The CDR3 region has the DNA TGTGCCAGCAAACTGACAGGGACCAATCAGCCCCAGCATTTT. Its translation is CASKLTGTNQPQHF.

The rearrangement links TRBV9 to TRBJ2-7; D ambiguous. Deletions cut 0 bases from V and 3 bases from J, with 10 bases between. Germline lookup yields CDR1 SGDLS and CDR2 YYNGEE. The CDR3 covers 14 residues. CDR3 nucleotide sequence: TGTGCCAGCAGCGTAGGTCTGGACCGCTACGAGCAGTACTTC. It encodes CASSVGLDRYEQYF. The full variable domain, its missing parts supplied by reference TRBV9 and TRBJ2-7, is DSGVTQTPKHLITATGQRVTLRCSPRSGDLSVYWYQQSLDQGLQFLIQYYNGEERAKGNILERFSAQQFPDLHSELNLSSLELGDSALYFCASSVGLDRYEQYFGPGTRLTVT.

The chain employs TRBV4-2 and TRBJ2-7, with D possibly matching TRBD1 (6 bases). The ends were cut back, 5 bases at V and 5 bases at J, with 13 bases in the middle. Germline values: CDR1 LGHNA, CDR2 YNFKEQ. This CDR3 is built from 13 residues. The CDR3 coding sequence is TGTGCCAGCAGCAAGAAGCCAGGGGACGAGCAGTACTTC. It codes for CASSKKPGDEQYF.

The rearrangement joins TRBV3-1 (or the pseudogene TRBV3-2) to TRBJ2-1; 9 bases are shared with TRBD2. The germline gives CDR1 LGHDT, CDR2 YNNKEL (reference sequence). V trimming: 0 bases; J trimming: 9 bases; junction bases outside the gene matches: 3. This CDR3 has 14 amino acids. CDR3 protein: CASSQDIAGVEQFF. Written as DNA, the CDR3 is TGTGCCAGCAGCCAAGACATAGCGGGAGTTGAGCAGTTCTTC.

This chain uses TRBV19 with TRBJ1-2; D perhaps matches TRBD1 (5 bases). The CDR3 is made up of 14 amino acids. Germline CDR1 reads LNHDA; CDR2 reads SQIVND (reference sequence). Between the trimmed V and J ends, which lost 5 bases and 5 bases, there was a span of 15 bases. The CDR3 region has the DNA TGTGCCAGTAGTCTTACACCGGGACGATATGGCTACACCTTC. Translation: CASSLTPGRYGYTF. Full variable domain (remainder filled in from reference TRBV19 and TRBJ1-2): DGGITQSPKYLFRKEGQNVTLSCEQNLNHDAMYWYRQDPGQGLRLIYYSQIVNDFQKGDIAEGYSVSREKKESFPLTVTSAQKNPTAFYLCASSLTPGRYGYTFGSGTRLTVV.

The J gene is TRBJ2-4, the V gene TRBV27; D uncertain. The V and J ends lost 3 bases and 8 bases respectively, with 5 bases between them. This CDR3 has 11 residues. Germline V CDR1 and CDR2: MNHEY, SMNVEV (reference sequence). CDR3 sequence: CASSFRDIQYF. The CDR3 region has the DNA TGTGCCAGCAGTTTCCGGGACATTCAGTACTTC.

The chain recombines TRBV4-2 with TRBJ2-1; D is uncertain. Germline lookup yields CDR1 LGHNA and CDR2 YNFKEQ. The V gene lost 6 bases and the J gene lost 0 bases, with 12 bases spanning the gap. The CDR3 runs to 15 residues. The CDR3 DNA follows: TGTGCCAGCAGTTCACAACCGAGCTCCTACAATGAGCAGTTCTTC. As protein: CASSSQPSSYNEQFF.

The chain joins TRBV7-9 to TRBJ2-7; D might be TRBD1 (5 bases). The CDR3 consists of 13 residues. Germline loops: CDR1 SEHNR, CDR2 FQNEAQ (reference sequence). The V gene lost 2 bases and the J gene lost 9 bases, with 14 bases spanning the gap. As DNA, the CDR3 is TGTGCCAGCAGCTTATCTAGGGCCCAGGGGCAGTACTTC. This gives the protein CASSLSRAQGQYF.

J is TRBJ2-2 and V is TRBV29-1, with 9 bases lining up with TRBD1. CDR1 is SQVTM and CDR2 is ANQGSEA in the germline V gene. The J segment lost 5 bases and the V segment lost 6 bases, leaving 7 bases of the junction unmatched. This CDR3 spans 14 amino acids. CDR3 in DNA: TGCAGCGTAGGGACAGGGATCGAGACCGGGGAGCTGTTTTTT. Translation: CSVGTGIETGELFF.

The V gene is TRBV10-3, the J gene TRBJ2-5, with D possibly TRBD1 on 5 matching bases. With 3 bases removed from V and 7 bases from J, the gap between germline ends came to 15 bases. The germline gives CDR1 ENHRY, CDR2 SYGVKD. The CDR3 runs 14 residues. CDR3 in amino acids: CAISDRADAGTQYF. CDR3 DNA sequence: TGTGCCATCAGTGACAGGGCGGATGCTGGGACCCAGTACTTC.

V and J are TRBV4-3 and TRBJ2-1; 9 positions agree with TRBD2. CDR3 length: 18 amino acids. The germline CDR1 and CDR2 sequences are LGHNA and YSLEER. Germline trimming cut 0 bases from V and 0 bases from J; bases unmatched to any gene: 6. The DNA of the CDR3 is TGCGCCAGCAGCCAAGATTCTCTGACTAGCGGCTCCTACAATGAGCAGTTCTTC. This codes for CASSQDSLTSGSYNEQFF.

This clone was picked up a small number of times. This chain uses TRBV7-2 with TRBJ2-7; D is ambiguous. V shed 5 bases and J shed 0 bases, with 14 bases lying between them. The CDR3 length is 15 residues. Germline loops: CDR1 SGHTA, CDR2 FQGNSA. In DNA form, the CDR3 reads TGTGCCAGCAGCCCAGGAACACGGAGCTCCTACGAGCAGTACTTC. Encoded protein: CASSPGTRSSYEQYF. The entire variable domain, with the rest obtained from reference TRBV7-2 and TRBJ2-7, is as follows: GAGVSQSPSNKVTEKGKDVELRCDPISGHTALYWYRQSLGQGLEFLIYFQGNSAPDKSGLPSDRFSAERTGGSVSTLTIQRTQQEDSAVYLCASSPGTRSSYEQYFGPGTRLTVT.

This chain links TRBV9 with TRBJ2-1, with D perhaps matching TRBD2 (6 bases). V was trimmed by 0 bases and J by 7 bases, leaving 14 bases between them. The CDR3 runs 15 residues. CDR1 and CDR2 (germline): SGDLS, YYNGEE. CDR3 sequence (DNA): TGTGCCAGCAGCGTAGTCGGGGGTACTGGGAATGAGCAGTTCTTC. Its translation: CASSVVGGTGNEQFF.

CDR3 sequence: CASSLRPANYNEQFF. The CDR3 DNA reads as TGTGCCAGCAGTTTAAGACCCGCTAACTACAATGAGCAGTTCTTC. The chain joins TRBV28 to TRBJ2-1; D not certain. Trimming took 2 bases from V and 3 from J, leaving 11 bases between them. The CDR3 loop spans 15 amino acids. Germline V gene data show CDR1 as MDHEN and CDR2 as SYDVKM.

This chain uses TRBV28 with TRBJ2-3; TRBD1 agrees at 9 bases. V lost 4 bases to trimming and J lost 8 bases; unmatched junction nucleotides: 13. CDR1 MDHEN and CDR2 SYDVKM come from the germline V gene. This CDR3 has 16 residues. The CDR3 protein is CASSSQGARFTATQYF. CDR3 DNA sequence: TGTGCCAGCAGTTCACAGGGGGCGCGTTTTACTGCTACGCAGTATTTT.

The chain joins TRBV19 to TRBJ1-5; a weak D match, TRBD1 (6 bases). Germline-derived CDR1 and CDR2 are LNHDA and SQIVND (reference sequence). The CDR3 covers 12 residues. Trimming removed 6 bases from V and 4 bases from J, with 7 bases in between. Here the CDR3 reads CASRGANQPQHF. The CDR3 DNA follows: TGTGCCAGTAGGGGGGCTAATCAGCCCCAGCATTTT.

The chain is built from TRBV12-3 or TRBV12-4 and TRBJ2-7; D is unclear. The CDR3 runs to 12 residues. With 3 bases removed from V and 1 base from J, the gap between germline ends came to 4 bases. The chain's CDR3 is CASSFRSYEQYF. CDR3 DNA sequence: TGTGCCAGCAGTTTTCGGTCCTACGAGCAGTACTTC.

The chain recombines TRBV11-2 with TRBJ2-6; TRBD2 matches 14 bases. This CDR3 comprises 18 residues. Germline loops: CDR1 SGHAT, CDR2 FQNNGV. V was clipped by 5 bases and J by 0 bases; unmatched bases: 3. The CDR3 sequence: CASSPGTSGSSGANVLTF. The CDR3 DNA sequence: TGTGCCAGCAGCCCCGGGACTAGCGGGAGCTCTGGGGCCAACGTCCTGACTTTC.